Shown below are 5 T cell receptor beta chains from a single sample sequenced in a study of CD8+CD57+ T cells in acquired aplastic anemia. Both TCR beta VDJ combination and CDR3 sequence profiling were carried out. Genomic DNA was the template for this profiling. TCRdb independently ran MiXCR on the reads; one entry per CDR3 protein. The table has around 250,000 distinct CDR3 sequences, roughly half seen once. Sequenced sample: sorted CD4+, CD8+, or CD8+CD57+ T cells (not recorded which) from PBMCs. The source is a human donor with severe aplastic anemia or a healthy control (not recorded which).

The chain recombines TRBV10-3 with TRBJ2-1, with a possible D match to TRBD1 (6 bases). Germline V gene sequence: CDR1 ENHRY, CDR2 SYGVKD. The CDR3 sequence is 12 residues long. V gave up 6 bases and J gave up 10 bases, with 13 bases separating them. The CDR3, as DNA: TGTGCCATCAGGGATACAGGGTACGAGCAGTTCTTC. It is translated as CAIRDTGYEQFF.

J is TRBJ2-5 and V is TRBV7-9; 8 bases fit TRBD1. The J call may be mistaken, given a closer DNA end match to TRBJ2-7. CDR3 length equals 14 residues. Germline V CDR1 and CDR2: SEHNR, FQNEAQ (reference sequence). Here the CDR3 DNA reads TGTGCCAGCAGCTTTGGGGACAGGTTCTACGAGCAGTACTTC. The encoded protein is CASSFGDRFYEQYF.

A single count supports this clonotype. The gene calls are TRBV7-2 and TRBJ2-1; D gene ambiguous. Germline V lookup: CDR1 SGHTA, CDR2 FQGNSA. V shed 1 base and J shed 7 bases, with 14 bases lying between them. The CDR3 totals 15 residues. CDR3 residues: CASSLGPTQRNEQFF. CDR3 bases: TGTGCCAGCAGCTTAGGGCCAACCCAGAGGAATGAGCAGTTCTTC. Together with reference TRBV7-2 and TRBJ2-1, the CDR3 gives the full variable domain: GAGVSQSPSNKVTEKGKDVELRCDPISGHTALYWYRQSLGQGLEFLIYFQGNSAPDKSGLPSDRFSAERTGGSVSTLTIQRTQQEDSAVYLCASSLGPTQRNEQFFGPGTRLTVL.

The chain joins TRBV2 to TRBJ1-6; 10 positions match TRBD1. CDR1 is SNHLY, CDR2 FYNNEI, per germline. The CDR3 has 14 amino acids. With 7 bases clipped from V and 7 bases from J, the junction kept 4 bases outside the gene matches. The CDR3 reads CASMPGQGNSPLHF. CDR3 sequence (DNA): TGTGCCAGCATGCCGGGACAGGGGAATTCACCCCTCCACTTT.

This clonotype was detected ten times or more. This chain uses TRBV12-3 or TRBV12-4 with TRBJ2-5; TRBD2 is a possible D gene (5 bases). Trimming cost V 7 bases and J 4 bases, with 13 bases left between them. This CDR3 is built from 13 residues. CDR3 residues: CASNSGFGETQYF. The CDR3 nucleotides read TGTGCCAGCAATTCGGGGTTTGGAGAGACCCAGTACTTC.